The next 32 T cell receptor beta chains were all read from a single sample in a study of blood T cell repertoires in COVID-19 (dated by TCRdb to about 2020). The method was the immunoSEQ multiplex PCR assay. This is the immuneACCESS table as TCRdb keeps it, with only in-frame sequences that have V and J called. A part of the clones is gone; compared with another copy, unresolved V genes explain less than half, and the rest is unexplained. A total of about 160,000 clones appear in this sample, about 80% of them only once. About 7.2% of the sample is held by the ten biggest clonotypes. Material for sequencing was PBMCs or T cells enriched from blood (not recorded which). Receptor source: a man aged 50-60 years who had recovered from COVID-19.

This chain connects TRBV7-2 to TRBJ1-6; 8 bases match TRBD1. CDR1 SGHTA and CDR2 FQGNSA come from the germline V gene. The CDR3 extends over 15 amino acids. Unmatched junction bases numbered 5, after V lost 3 bases and J lost 7 bases. The CDR3 is CASSFGQGGNSPLHF. The CDR3 DNA sequence: TGTGCCAGCAGCTTCGGACAGGGTGGAAATTCACCCCTCCACTTT.

The gene calls are TRBV18 and TRBJ1-5; 7 positions match TRBD1. Losses at the gene ends were 4 bases for V and 1 base for J; bases not matched to a gene: 7. The CDR3 spans 16 residues. Per the germline V gene, CDR1 is KGHSH and CDR2 is LQKENI. Written as DNA, the CDR3 is TGTGCCAGCTCACGGGAACAGGGGATCAGCAATCAGCCCCAGCATTTT. Protein: CASSREQGISNQPQHF.

Turning to this clone: Different DNA sequences within this sample yield the same CDR3. The chain links TRBV6-5 to TRBJ1-1, with 7 bases that match TRBD1. This CDR3 is built from 12 residues. V was clipped by 9 bases and J by 4 bases; unmatched bases: 5. The germline gives CDR1 MNHEY, CDR2 SVGAGI. In DNA, the CDR3 is TGTGCCAGTGGGCAGGGGGGCACTGAAGCTTTCTTT. Translating it yields CASGQGGTEAFF.

This clone was seen only once. The chain has TRBV11-2 and TRBJ1-3; TRBD1 is a possible D gene (5 bases). Trimming pared 6 bases from V and 8 bases from J, leaving 14 bases between. This CDR3 region has 13 residues. CDR1 SGHAT and CDR2 FQNNGV come from the germline V gene. The CDR3, as DNA: TGTGCCAGCAGGACGGGACTCTGGGACACCATATATTTT. This sequence encodes CASRTGLWDTIYF.

This clone was recorded only once. Here the CDR3 reads CSVRGYNEQFF. CDR3 in DNA: TGCAGCGTGAGAGGATACAATGAGCAGTTCTTC. This chain uses TRBV29-1 with TRBJ2-1; no firm D call. Trimming cost V 6 bases and J 4 bases, with 7 bases left between them. CDR1 and CDR2 from the germline V gene are SQVTM and ANQGSEA. The CDR3 sequence is 11 residues long.

This clone was found many times. V usage is TRBV7-8 and J usage is TRBJ1-1, with no clear D. This CDR3 has 15 residues. Trimming cost V 1 base and J 1 base, with 10 bases left between them. Per the germline V gene, CDR1 is SGHVS and CDR2 is FQNEAQ. The CDR3 sequence: CASSLGERRNTEAFF. The CDR3 coding sequence is TGTGCCAGCAGCTTAGGGGAGAGGAGGAACACTGAAGCTTTCTTT.

The CDR3 region has the DNA TGTGCCAGCAGCCCCCTCCTCGGGCAGTACTTC. Translation: CASSPLLGQYF. J is TRBJ2-7 and V is TRBV11-2, with D uncertain. Germline V gives CDR1 SGHAT, CDR2 FQNNGV. V was shortened by 5 bases and J by 9 bases, with 11 bases between the two germline ends. The CDR3 is made up of 11 amino acids.

The CDR3 here is CASSLDRGPTDTQYF. CDR3 DNA: TGTGCCAGCAGCTTGGACAGGGGGCCCACAGATACGCAGTATTTT. The genes are TRBV5-5 and TRBJ2-3; 9 bases align to TRBD1. This CDR3 has 15 residues. The germline V gene has CDR1 SGHKS and CDR2 YYEKEE (reference sequence). J lost 2 bases, V lost 0 bases, and 1 base had no gene match.

The rearrangement uses TRBV12-3 or TRBV12-4 and TRBJ2-1; the D gene is possibly TRBD2 (5 bases). CDR3 length: 12 amino acids. The ends were cut back, 7 bases at V and 9 bases at J, with 13 bases in the middle. CDR3 coding DNA: TGTGCCAGCACCAGAAACAGCGGTGAGCAGTTCTTC. Its protein is CASTRNSGEQFF.

This sequence joins TRBV5-6 and TRBJ2-7, with 7 bases fitting TRBD2. The V gene's germline CDR1 is SGHDT and CDR2 YYEEEE. The CDR3 sequence is 13 residues long. The J segment lost 3 bases and the V segment lost 4 bases, leaving 4 bases of the junction unmatched. The CDR3 DNA is TGTGCCAGCAGCGCGGGCGGGGGCTACGAGCAGTACTTC. Its protein product is CASSAGGGYEQYF.

The rearrangement uses TRBV30 and TRBJ1-5; 8 nucleotides align to TRBD1. This CDR3 comprises 16 residues. The germline V gene has CDR1 GTSNPN and CDR2 SVGIG (reference sequence). V trimming: 0 bases; J trimming: 7 bases; junction bases outside the gene matches: 11. As DNA, the CDR3 is TGTGCCTGGAGTGTTGGTTGGACAGGGTTTAAACAGCCCCAGCATTTT. It encodes CAWSVGWTGFKQPQHF.

This clone came up once. The CDR3 spells CASSPDRDQPQHF. For the CDR3, the DNA is TGTGCCAGCTCACCGGACAGGGATCAGCCCCAGCATTTT. This chain connects TRBV18 to TRBJ1-5; 8 nucleotides align to TRBD1. Germline trimming cut 3 bases from V and 5 bases from J; bases unmatched to any gene: 0. CDR1 is KGHSH and CDR2 is LQKENI in the germline V gene. The CDR3 loop spans 13 amino acids.

This chain uses TRBV14 with TRBJ1-4; the D gene is possibly TRBD1 (6 bases). V was cut by 0 bases and J by 8 bases, with 22 bases left in between. Germline V gene data show CDR1 as SGHDN and CDR2 as FVKESK. This CDR3 spans 18 amino acids. The CDR3 here is CASSQDTRGALYGEKLFF. CDR3 nucleotide sequence: TGTGCCAGCAGCCAAGACACCAGGGGCGCCCTTTATGGGGAAAAACTGTTTTTT.

The rearrangement links TRBV10-3 to TRBJ2-1, with 12 bases matching TRBD2. The junction had 5 bases not matched to a gene; V was cut back by 6 bases and J by 2 bases. The CDR3 totals 16 residues. Germline V CDR1 and CDR2: ENHRY, SYGVKD. The CDR3 region is CAISARLAGAYNEQFF. The CDR3 nucleotides read TGTGCCATCAGCGCGAGACTAGCGGGGGCCTACAATGAGCAGTTCTTC.

The gene calls are TRBV11-3 and TRBJ1-5; D remains unclear. V lost 2 bases to trimming and J lost 7 bases, with 15 bases between them. This CDR3 has 15 residues. From germline, CDR1 is SGHNT and CDR2 YENEEA. The CDR3, as DNA: TGTGCCAGCAGCTTACTATTCTTGACTCCCCAGCCCCAGCATTTT. Protein: CASSLLFLTPQPQHF.

The V and J genes are TRBV11-3 and TRBJ2-3, with a weak D call TRBD2 (6 bases). Trimming cost V 1 base and J 4 bases, with 12 bases left between them. This CDR3 spans 15 amino acids. Germline-derived CDR1 and CDR2 are SGHNT and YENEEA. CDR3 sequence (DNA): TGTGCCAGCAGCTTAGTGGGGACTGGGGCAGATACGCAGTATTTT. Protein: CASSLVGTGADTQYF. The variable domain in full, with the rest retrieved from reference TRBV11-3 and TRBJ2-3, is EAGVVQSPRYKIIEKKQPVAFWCNPISGHNTLYWYLQNLGQGPELLIRYENEEAVDDSQLPKDRFSAERLKGVDSTLKIQPAELGDSAVYLCASSLVGTGADTQYFGPGTRLTVL.

This rearrangement joins TRBV18 to TRBJ1-1; unclear D gene. V lost 5 bases, J lost 4 bases, and 8 bases lay in between. This CDR3 contains 12 residues. CDR1 is KGHSH, CDR2 LQKENI, per germline. CDR3 residues: CASSDSSTEAFF. The DNA of the CDR3 is TGTGCCAGCTCAGACTCATCCACTGAAGCTTTCTTT. The complete variable domain, with remaining parts taken from reference TRBV18 and TRBJ1-1, reads NAGVMQNPRHLVRRRGQEARLRCSPMKGHSHVYWYRQLPEEGLKFMVYLQKENIIDESGMPKERFSAEFPKEGPSILRIQQVVRGDSAAYFCASSDSSTEAFFGQGTRLTVV.

This clone is categorized as large. The V gene is TRBV7-8, the J gene TRBJ2-7; perhaps TRBD2 as D (5 bases). Trimming left V 1 base short and J 4 bases short, with 11 bases between. Germline V gene sequence: CDR1 SGHVS, CDR2 FQNEAQ. The CDR3 has 14 residues. CDR3 sequence: CASSLGQRRYEQYF. The DNA for the CDR3 is TGTGCCAGCAGCTTAGGGCAGCGGAGATACGAGCAGTACTTC.

J is TRBJ1-5 and V is TRBV30; 9 bases line up with TRBD1. Germline V gives CDR1 GTSNPN, CDR2 SVGIG (reference sequence). The CDR3 totals 14 residues. V lost 3 bases to trimming and J lost 5 bases; unmatched junction nucleotides: 5. This chain's CDR3 is CAWRGQGGHQPQHF. CDR3 DNA sequence: TGTGCCTGGAGGGGACAGGGAGGGCATCAGCCCCAGCATTTT.

V and J are TRBV5-6 and TRBJ1-5; D gene ambiguous. Looked up from germline, CDR1 is SGHDT and CDR2 is YYEEEE. The CDR3 is made up of 15 amino acids. Trimming removed 4 bases from V and 0 bases from J, with 11 bases in between. The CDR3 sequence is CASSDGLNSNQPQHF. CDR3 coding DNA: TGTGCCAGCAGCGACGGACTAAATAGCAATCAGCCCCAGCATTTT.

The rearrangement uses TRBV5-4 and TRBJ1-2; 8 nucleotides match TRBD1. Germline CDR1 is SGHNT and CDR2 is YYREEE (reference sequence). Losses at the gene ends were 0 bases for V and 1 base for J; bases not matched to a gene: 2. This CDR3 has 15 residues. In nucleotides, the CDR3 is TGTGCCAGCAGCTTGGGAGGACAGGGTAACTATGGCTACACCTTC. Translation gives CASSLGGQGNYGYTF.

The sample holds one count of this clone. The chain joins TRBV11-2 to TRBJ2-7; D is unclear. From germline, CDR1 is SGHAT and CDR2 FQNNGV. Trimming took off 5 bases at V and 3 bases at J, with 8 bases between the two ends. The CDR3 loop spans 12 amino acids. The chain's CDR3 is CASSRLFYEQYF. In DNA, the CDR3 is TGTGCCAGCAGCCGACTTTTCTACGAGCAGTACTTC.

CDR3 in DNA: TGTGCCAGCAGCCTCCATCAGGGCTACGAGCAGTACTTC. It yields the protein CASSLHQGYEQYF. The chain employs TRBV7-8 and TRBJ2-7, with D possibly being TRBD1 (5 bases). The CDR3 extends over 13 amino acids. Germline assignment: CDR1 SGHVS and CDR2 FQNEAQ. V dropped 5 bases and J dropped 3 bases, with 11 bases sitting between them.

The chain uses TRBV3-1 (or the pseudogene TRBV3-2) and TRBJ1-4; D perhaps matches TRBD1 (5 bases). The germline V and J ends were trimmed by 4 bases and 4 bases, with 10 bases remaining between them. Germline V CDR1 and CDR2: LGHDT, YNNKEL (reference sequence). The CDR3 covers 14 residues. The CDR3 loop is CASSRRGGNEKLFF. In nucleotides, the CDR3 is TGTGCCAGCAGCCGCCGGGGGGGTAATGAAAAACTGTTTTTT.

This chain uses TRBV3-1 (or the pseudogene TRBV3-2) with TRBJ2-2; the match to TRBD1 covers 7 bases. CDR3 length: 18 residues. The J segment lost 3 bases and the V segment lost 7 bases, leaving 17 bases of the junction unmatched. Germline V gene lookup returns CDR1 LGHDT and CDR2 YNNKEL (reference sequence). This CDR3 is CASTKRAPGQGDTGELFF. CDR3 in DNA: TGTGCCAGCACCAAAAGGGCCCCTGGGCAGGGGGACACCGGGGAGCTGTTTTTT.

This chain uses TRBV9 with TRBJ1-3, with D unclear. The V gene's germline CDR1 is SGDLS and CDR2 YYNGEE. The CDR3 runs to 16 residues. The V end lost 3 bases, the J end lost 8 bases, and 21 bases lay between the germline ends. CDR3 DNA sequence: TGTGCCAGCAGCGCCAACCTCCTCTCCGGCGGGCACACCATATATTTT. Translating gives CASSANLLSGGHTIYF.

J is TRBJ2-7 and V is TRBV5-5, with unresolved D. CDR1 and CDR2 (germline): SGHKS, YYEKEE (reference sequence). The CDR3 is 16 amino acids. V was trimmed by 1 base and J by 0 bases, leaving 14 bases between them. CDR3 region: CASSLFGALGSYEQYF. CDR3 bases: TGTGCCAGCAGCTTGTTTGGTGCGCTAGGCTCCTACGAGCAGTACTTC.

This rearrangement joins TRBV7-2 to TRBJ2-1; 12 nucleotides align to TRBD1. There are 15 residues in the CDR3. Germline values: CDR1 SGHTA, CDR2 FQGNSA. Trimming cost V 5 bases and J 7 bases; bases outside gene matches: 6. The CDR3 DNA follows: TGTGCCAGCAGCCAACGGGACAGGGGGCGGAATGAGCAGTTCTTC. Translated: CASSQRDRGRNEQFF.

The chain uses TRBV5-1 and TRBJ1-2; D may be TRBD1 (5 bases). This CDR3 contains 14 residues. Germline V gene data show CDR1 as SGHRS and CDR2 as YFSETQ. The ends were cut back, 4 bases at V and 4 bases at J, with 14 bases in the middle. CDR3 DNA sequence: TGCGCCAGCAGCGGATCCTCAGGGTCCTATGGCTACACCTTC. The encoded protein is CASSGSSGSYGYTF.

The CDR3 is CASSNRQGRKLFF. The CDR3 DNA sequence: TGTGCCAGCAGCAACCGACAGGGCAGGAAACTGTTTTTT. The chain links TRBV21-1 to TRBJ1-4; the table's D call TRBD1 went unverified against the DNA. TRBV21-1 is a pseudogene segment. The CDR3 extends over 13 amino acids.

The chain is built from TRBV7-2 and TRBJ2-7, with TRBD2 as a possible D gene (5 bases). This CDR3 has 15 residues. Trimming took 5 bases from V and 2 from J, leaving 16 bases between them. In germline, CDR1 is SGHTA, CDR2 FQGNSA. The CDR3: CASSVRDAGPYEQYF. The DNA for the CDR3 is TGTGCCAGCAGCGTCCGGGATGCCGGCCCCTACGAGCAGTACTTC.

The chain recombines TRBV10-2 with TRBJ2-5; 9 bases fit TRBD1. There are 15 residues in the CDR3. The V gene's germline CDR1 is WSHSY and CDR2 SAAADI. J was trimmed by 3 bases and V by 2 bases; bases with no gene match: 4. In DNA form, the CDR3 reads TGCGCCAGCAGTGAGCCGACAGGGGGTGAAGAGACCCAGTACTTC. This sequence encodes CASSEPTGGEETQYF.